Listed below are T cell receptor beta chains from one sample, sequenced in a study of spatial heterogeneity in lung cancer. TCRdb re-called the 5' RACE reads with MiXCR, one entry per CDR3 protein. The table shows tens of thousands of distinct CDR3 sequences, with approximately 13% occurring only once. This specimen consisted of PBMCs, obtained at surgery. The receptors were gathered from a male donor with early-stage non-small cell lung cancer. Each CDR3 is given with its conserved first and last residue. The D gene is left open where the match is weak. Not every row has a clone size; where given, it reads once, few, many or a size class.

size	J	D	V	DNA	CDR3
many	TRBJ2-6	TRBD1	TRBV5-1	TGCGCCAGCAGGGACAGGGCAAACCCTGGGGCCAACGTCCTGACTTTC	CASRDRANPGANVLTF
many	TRBJ1-2	.	TRBV20-1	TGCAGTGCTAGCCAGGATAACTATGGCTACACCTTC	CSASQDNYGYTF
many	TRBJ1-2	.	TRBV5-1	TGCGCCAGCAGCCTCCAACCGGGACACCCGTATGGCTACACCTTC	CASSLQPGHPYGYTF
few	TRBJ2-5	TRBD2	TRBV28	TGTGCCAGCAGTTTACCACTAGCGGGAATGGAGACCCAGTACTTC	CASSLPLAGMETQYF
.	TRBJ2-2	TRBD2	TRBV6-1	TGTGCCAGCAGTATAAATAGCGGGAAGACCGGGGAGCTGTTTTTT	CASSINSGKTGELFF
few	TRBJ1-4	TRBD1	TRBV6-6	TGTGCCAGCAGTCCCCACAGGGGCCTTAATGAAAAACTGTTTTTT	CASSPHRGLNEKLFF
few	TRBJ2-7	.	TRBV14	TGTGCCAGCAGCCGAGGACATCTTACCTACGAGCAGTACTTC	CASSRGHLTYEQYF
.	TRBJ1-5	TRBD1	TRBV28	TGTGCCAGCAGATCCCAGGGGGGTCAGCCCCAGCATTTT	CASRSQGGQPQHF
few	TRBJ2-3	TRBD2	TRBV4-3	TGCGCCAGCAGCCAAGTGAGGGCTAGCGGGAGGGCCGGGGATACGCAGTATTTT	CASSQVRASGRAGDTQYF
.	TRBJ2-7	.	TRBV7-9	TGTGCCAGCAGCTCAACATGGGAGCAGTACTTC	CASSSTWEQYF
.	TRBJ1-5	.	TRBV5-1	TGCGCCAGCAGCTTGGGAGGGACGAGCAATCAGCCCCAGCATTTT	CASSLGGTSNQPQHF
.	TRBJ2-4	.	TRBV12-5	TGTGCTAGCTCCCCACAGGAAAACATTCAGTACTTC	CASSPQENIQYF
many	TRBJ1-1	.	TRBV28	TGTGCCAGCATCTTCTCGGGCCTACAAGGCTTGAACACTGAAGCTTTCTTT	CASIFSGLQGLNTEAFF
few	TRBJ1-5	TRBD1	TRBV2	TGTGCCAGCAGTGAGGACAGGGTCGCTCAGCCCCAGCATTTT	CASSEDRVAQPQHF
.	TRBJ1-5	.	TRBV19	TGTGCCAGTAGTATAGGGGAAGGCTATCAGCCCCAGCATTTT	CASSIGEGYQPQHF
once	TRBJ2-1	.	TRBV7-6	TGTGCCAGCAGCCCAAGGGCCCAGAGGCAATATGAGCAGTTCTTC	CASSPRAQRQYEQFF
few	TRBJ2-4	.	TRBV2	TGTGCCAGCATCGGACAGTGGGGGCACATTCAGTACTTC	CASIGQWGHIQYF
few	TRBJ2-1	.	TRBV10-3	TGTGCCATCAGTGGCAACAATGAGCAGTTCTTC	CAISGNNEQFF
few	TRBJ2-7	.	TRBV6-5	TGTGCCAGCAGCGAACGGGGGTTCCACGAGCAGTACTTC	CASSERGFHEQYF
.	TRBJ2-3	TRBD1	TRBV20-1	TGCAGTGCTAGAGATCGGACAGGTAGTACGGCAGATACGCAGTATTTT	CSARDRTGSTADTQYF
few	TRBJ2-7	.	TRBV7-2	TGTGCCAGCAGCTTAGCTGGGGACTGGCCAGGGAACTTC	CASSLAGDWPGNF
.	TRBJ2-2	.	TRBV4-3	TGCGCCAGCAGCCTAGCGGAGACCTCCGGGGAGCTGTTTTTT	CASSLAETSGELFF
many	TRBJ2-3	.	TRBV3-1	TGTGCCAGCAGCCAAGGAAGAAACACAGATACGCAGTATTTT	CASSQGRNTDTQYF
.	TRBJ2-6	.	TRBV19	TGTGCCAGTAGTAGGAATCAGGGATGGTCTGGGGCCAACGTCCTGACTTTC	CASSRNQGWSGANVLTF
many	TRBJ1-2	.	TRBV15	TGTGCCACCAGCAGACGGACAGTACCCGGCTACACCTTC	CATSRRTVPGYTF
many	TRBJ2-3	.	TRBV12-3/TRBV12-4	TGTGCCAACAGTTTAGAGGGCCCAGATACGCAGTATTTT	CANSLEGPDTQYF
few	TRBJ2-1	TRBD1	TRBV5-1	TGCGCCAGCAGTATGGGACAGGGGGCGGGGAATGAGCAGTTCTTC	CASSMGQGAGNEQFF
.	TRBJ2-5	TRBD2	TRBV7-9	TGTGCCAGCAGCCCTCTGGGACTAGCGGGAAGGGAGACCCAGTACTTC	CASSPLGLAGRETQYF
few	TRBJ2-2	.	TRBV6-1	TGTGCCAGCAGCCAGGGACAAAGCACCGGGGAGCTGTTTTTT	CASSQGQSTGELFF
few	TRBJ1-1	.	TRBV5-1	TGCGCCAGCAGCTTGTCAGCAGGGAGGAACGCTGAAGCTTTCTTT	CASSLSAGRNAEAFF
few	TRBJ1-2	.	TRBV4-1	TGCGCCAGCAGAGGGTCACGGAACTTTAACTATGGCTACACCTTC	CASRGSRNFNYGYTF
few	TRBJ1-5	.	TRBV20-1	TGCAGTGCTAAACAAGACAGGTTTAGCAATCAGCCCCAGCATTTT	CSAKQDRFSNQPQHF
.	TRBJ1-2	TRBD1	TRBV28	TGTGCCAGCAGTTCCCCAGGGGGCTTCTATGGCTACACCTTC	CASSSPGGFYGYTF
.	TRBJ2-4	.	TRBV12-3/TRBV12-4	TGTGCCAGCAGTTCTCGACAAGACATTCAGTACTTC	CASSSRQDIQYF
many	TRBJ2-1	TRBD2	TRBV20-1	TGCAGTAGGACTAGCGGGGGGTCACCCTACAATGAGCAGTTCTTC	CSRTSGGSPYNEQFF
.	TRBJ1-5	.	TRBV5-4	TGTGCCAGCAGCGTACAGGGTGGAGGCAATCAGCCCCAGCATTTT	CASSVQGGGNQPQHF
.	TRBJ2-3	TRBD2	TRBV28	TGTGCCAGCATGTGGCGGGGGGGCCCAGATACGCAGTATTTT	CASMWRGGPDTQYF
few	TRBJ1-5	TRBD1	TRBV18	TGTGCCAGCTCTCTCCGGGACAGGGGTAGCAATCAGCCCCAGCATTTT	CASSLRDRGSNQPQHF
many	TRBJ1-2	.	TRBV29-1	TGCAGCGTTGAGACGCGCAAAACGGATGGCTACACCTTC	CSVETRKTDGYTF
many	TRBJ2-3	.	TRBV5-1	TGCGCCAGCAGCTCAGGCGCTAGCACAGATACGCAGTATTTT	CASSSGASTDTQYF